This T cell receptor beta chain derives from a study of CXCR3-negative and CXCR3-positive naive CD8 T cells. Study conclusions and caveats: Post-cryopreservation CXCR3 expression was partly diminished, and the bulk of assays employed fresh PBMCs. For CXCR3-positive naive cells, TRB CDR3s were more hydrophobic than those of CXCR3-negative naive cells.

The CDR3 length is 11 residues. Libraries of TRB cDNA were made by 5' RACE and carried UMIs. TCRdb reworked the 5' RACE reads into one entry per CDR3 protein, no DNA. In total, the table holds over 95,000 distinct CDR3 sequences. Comment on this clonotype: The antigen is undetermined.

Naive CD8+ T cells displayed a CD45RO-CCR7+CD27+CD95- phenotype. The sample taken for sequencing was naive CXCR3+ CD8+ T cells from blood. Subset described: CD45RO-CCR7+CD27+CD95- naive CD8+ T cells expressing CXCR3 (TNR3+). The source is a human donor in good health. Some clones in this sample may be carry-over from other donors' samples. The V and J genes are TRBV12-3 or TRBV12-4 and TRBJ1-2. CDR3 sequence reads: CASIGGQGYTF.